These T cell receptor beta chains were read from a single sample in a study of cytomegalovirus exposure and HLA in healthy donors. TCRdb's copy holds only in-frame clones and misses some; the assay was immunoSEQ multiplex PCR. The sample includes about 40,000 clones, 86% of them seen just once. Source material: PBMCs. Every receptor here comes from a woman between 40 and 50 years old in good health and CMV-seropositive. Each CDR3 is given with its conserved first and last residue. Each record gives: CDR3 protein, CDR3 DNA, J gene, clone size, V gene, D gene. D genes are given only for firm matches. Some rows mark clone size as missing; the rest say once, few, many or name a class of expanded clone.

CDR3: CASSPRGGPEDIQYF
DNA: TGTGCCAGCAGCCCCAGAGGGGGACCCGAAGACATTCAGTACTTC
J: TRBJ2-4
size: -
V: TRBV2
D: -

CDR3: CASSRDSPAYGYTF
DNA: TGTGCCAGCAGTCGGGACAGCCCCGCATATGGCTACACCTTC
J: TRBJ1-2
size: -
V: TRBV6-1
D: TRBD1

CDR3: CASSPTSGGAHEQYF
DNA: TGCGCCAGCAGCCCCACAAGCGGGGGGGCCCACGAGCAGTACTTC
J: TRBJ2-7
size: -
V: TRBV5-1
D: TRBD2

CDR3: CASSSSQGARFLGYTF
DNA: TGTGCCAGCAGTTCGTCACAGGGGGCGCGGTTCCTTGGCTACACCTTC
J: TRBJ1-2
size: -
V: TRBV28
D: TRBD1

CDR3: CASSPGLAGGSTGELFF
DNA: TGTGCCAGCAGCCCGGGACTAGCGGGGGGCTCCACCGGGGAGCTGTTTTTT
J: TRBJ2-2
size: -
V: TRBV7-7
D: TRBD2

CDR3: CASSLDRLNSPLHF
DNA: TGTGCCAGCAGTTTAGACAGGTTAAATTCACCCCTCCACTTT
J: TRBJ1-6
size: -
V: TRBV28
D: -

CDR3: CASSSSSYNSPLHF
DNA: TGTGCCAGCAGCTCCAGTTCCTATAATTCACCCCTCCACTTT
J: TRBJ1-6
size: -
V: TRBV5-6
D: -

CDR3: CASSNGQGAWETQYF
DNA: TGCGCCAGCAGCAACGGACAGGGGGCGTGGGAGACCCAGTACTTC
J: TRBJ2-5
size: -
V: TRBV5-1
D: TRBD1

CDR3: CATGTGNQPQHF
DNA: TGTGCCACCGGGACAGGCAATCAGCCCCAGCATTTT
J: TRBJ1-5
size: -
V: TRBV28
D: TRBD1

CDR3: CASSLAGQGSSGELFF
DNA: TGCGCCAGCAGCTTGGCCGGACAGGGTTCTTCCGGGGAGCTGTTTTTT
J: TRBJ2-2
size: few
V: TRBV5-1
D: TRBD1

CDR3: CASNLQGGSEQYF
DNA: TGTGCCAGCAATCTCCAGGGTGGAAGCGAGCAGTACTTC
J: TRBJ2-7
size: -
V: TRBV2
D: -

CDR3: CASSYAEHTEAFF
DNA: TGTGCCAGCAGTTACGCAGAACACACTGAAGCTTTCTTT
J: TRBJ1-1
size: -
V: TRBV6-5
D: -

CDR3: CASSPTGTAPEKLFF
DNA: TGTGCCAGCAGCCCTACCGGGACAGCTCCTGAAAAACTGTTTTTT
J: TRBJ1-4
size: few
V: TRBV9
D: TRBD1

CDR3: CASSETGTGSYEQYF
DNA: TGTGCCAGCAGTGAGACGGGGACAGGGTCCTACGAGCAGTACTTC
J: TRBJ2-7
size: few
V: TRBV6-1
D: TRBD1

CDR3: CASSEAVGTANTGELFF
DNA: TGTGCCAGCAGTGAAGCGGTAGGGACAGCGAACACCGGGGAGCTGTTTTTT
J: TRBJ2-2
size: once
V: TRBV6-1
D: TRBD1

CDR3: CASSWPLSF
DNA: TGTGCCAGCAGCTGGCCCCTCTCTTTC
J: TRBJ1-2
size: -
V: TRBV9
D: -

CDR3: CASSYGALNTEAFF
DNA: TGTGCCAGCAGTTACGGGGCCCTGAACACTGAAGCTTTCTTT
J: TRBJ1-1
size: -
V: TRBV6-5
D: -

CDR3: CASSESGDRVAFF
DNA: TGCGCCAGCAGTGAGTCGGGGGACAGGGTGGCTTTCTTT
J: TRBJ1-1
size: -
V: TRBV10-1
D: TRBD1

CDR3: CASSLGLAGGRETQYF
DNA: TGTGCCAGCAGCCTGGGACTAGCGGGGGGGCGGGAGACCCAGTACTTC
J: TRBJ2-5
size: -
V: TRBV7-2
D: TRBD2

CDR3: CASSFGTSGYTDTQYF
DNA: TGTGCCAGCAGCTTTGGGACTAGCGGTTACACAGATACGCAGTATTTT
J: TRBJ2-3
size: -
V: TRBV5-8
D: TRBD2

CDR3: CASSFDRASTEAFF
DNA: TGTGCCAGCAGCTTCGACAGGGCCAGCACTGAAGCTTTCTTT
J: TRBJ1-1
size: -
V: TRBV5-4
D: TRBD1

CDR3: CASSPRDREGLTLHF
DNA: TGTGCCAGTAGTCCCCGGGACAGGGAAGGATTAACCCTCCACTTT
J: TRBJ1-6
size: -
V: TRBV19
D: TRBD1

CDR3: CASSEGPNTEAFF
DNA: TGTGCCAGCAGTGAGGGGCCGAACACTGAAGCTTTCTTT
J: TRBJ1-1
size: -
V: TRBV2
D: -

CDR3: CASREWETQYF
DNA: TGTGCCAGCAGAGAGTGGGAGACCCAGTACTTC
J: TRBJ2-5
size: -
V: TRBV2
D: -

CDR3: CASSIPSGSCNEQFF
DNA: TGTGCCAGTAGTATACCGAGCGGTTCCTGCAATGAGCAGTTCTTC
J: TRBJ2-1
size: -
V: TRBV19
D: -

CDR3: CASTWEALGAAEAFF
DNA: TGTGCCAGTACTTGGGAGGCCCTGGGAGCCGCTGAAGCTTTCTTT
J: TRBJ1-1
size: -
V: TRBV19
D: -

CDR3: CASSTEGVQFF
DNA: TGTGCCAGCAGTACCGAGGGTGTGCAGTTCTTC
J: TRBJ2-1
size: -
V: TRBV7-2
D: -

CDR3: CASSFGTSPNNEQFF
DNA: TGTGCCAGCAGCTTCGGGACTAGCCCTAACAATGAGCAGTTCTTC
J: TRBJ2-1
size: -
V: TRBV7-2
D: TRBD2

CDR3: CASSATTRYGYGYTF
DNA: TGTGCCAGCAGTGCCACCACGAGGTATGGCTATGGCTACACCTTC
J: TRBJ1-2
size: -
V: TRBV6-1
D: -

CDR3: CASSLDRESGYTF
DNA: TGCGCCAGCAGCTTGGACAGGGAGTCTGGCTACACCTTC
J: TRBJ1-2
size: -
V: TRBV5-1
D: -

CDR3: CASSQPGERNIQYF
DNA: TGTGCCAGCAGCCAACCGGGGGAACGAAACATTCAGTACTTC
J: TRBJ2-4
size: -
V: TRBV11-1
D: -

CDR3: CASSEVQGESTEAFF
DNA: TGTGCCAGCAGTGAAGTCCAGGGGGAGAGCACTGAAGCTTTCTTT
J: TRBJ1-1
size: -
V: TRBV6-1
D: TRBD1

CDR3: CASSPPGGTYGYTF
DNA: TGCGCCAGCAGCCCCCCAGGGGGGACCTATGGCTACACCTTC
J: TRBJ1-2
size: -
V: TRBV4-3
D: TRBD1

CDR3: CASSLAVALAEQFF
DNA: TGTGCCAGCAGCTTAGCGGTGGCCCTGGCTGAGCAGTTCTTC
J: TRBJ2-1
size: -
V: TRBV7-2
D: -

CDR3: CASSSGTQYF
DNA: TGTGCCAGCAGCTCCGGGACCCAGTACTTC
J: TRBJ2-5
size: -
V: TRBV7-9
D: -

CDR3: CASSLVSGGASTQYF
DNA: TGTGCCAGTAGCCTTGTTAGCGGGGGGGCCAGTACGCAGTATTTT
J: TRBJ2-3
size: -
V: TRBV19
D: TRBD2

CDR3: CASSPAGANTGELFF
DNA: TGTGCCAGCAGTCCCGCGGGAGCTAACACCGGGGAGCTGTTTTTT
J: TRBJ2-2
size: -
V: TRBV6-5
D: TRBD2

CDR3: CASSRRQGAAYEQYF
DNA: TGTGCCAGCAGCAGACGACAGGGGGCGGCCTACGAGCAGTACTTC
J: TRBJ2-7
size: -
V: TRBV27
D: TRBD1

CDR3: CASSLPGGTQRTQYF
DNA: TGTGCCAGCAGTTTACCCGGGGGGACACAGCGCACGCAGTATTTT
J: TRBJ2-3
size: -
V: TRBV28
D: -

CDR3: CAIRGRANYGYTF
DNA: TGTGCCATCAGGGGGAGAGCTAACTATGGCTACACCTTC
J: TRBJ1-2
size: -
V: TRBV10-3
D: -

CDR3: CASRTSGGLNTGELFF
DNA: TGCGCCAGCCGGACTAGCGGGGGTTTGAACACCGGGGAGCTGTTTTTT
J: TRBJ2-2
size: few
V: TRBV4-3
D: TRBD2

CDR3: CSPYFRDTQYF
DNA: TGCAGTCCTTATTTCAGGGATACGCAGTATTTT
J: TRBJ2-3
size: -
V: TRBV20-1
D: -

CDR3: CASSLGGKGRTDTQYF
DNA: TGTGCCAGCAGCTTGGGGGGAAAAGGGCGCACAGATACGCAGTATTTT
J: TRBJ2-3
size: -
V: TRBV7-9
D: -

CDR3: CASSPGIGPFSSYNSPLHF
DNA: TGTGCCAGCAGCCCGGGGATTGGACCGTTCAGCTCCTATAATTCACCCCTCCACTTT
J: TRBJ1-6
size: -
V: TRBV7-6
D: -

CDR3: CASGLETQYF
DNA: TGTGCCAGTGGCTTGGAGACCCAGTACTTC
J: TRBJ2-5
size: once
V: TRBV19
D: -

CDR3: CASSPGTGGSQPQHF
DNA: TGTGCCAGCAGCCCCGGGACAGGGGGCAGTCAGCCCCAGCATTTT
J: TRBJ1-5
size: few
V: TRBV9
D: TRBD1

CDR3: CASSYRRIGNEQFF
DNA: TGTGCCAGCAGTTACCGTCGTATCGGCAATGAGCAGTTCTTC
J: TRBJ2-1
size: -
V: TRBV6-5
D: -

CDR3: CASSWSGETYGYTF
DNA: TGCGCCAGCAGCTGGTCAGGGGAAACCTATGGCTACACCTTC
J: TRBJ1-2
size: -
V: TRBV5-1
D: -